What follows are 28 T cell receptor beta chains derived from one specimen sequenced in a study of CD4 T cells in relation to SARS-CoV-2 and coronaviruses. These receptors lack a known antigen. Before the COVID-19 pandemic, during about 2011-2019, CD4+ T cells were taken from unexposed donors. After about 11 days of culture, CD4+ T cells were isolated. The method was immunoSEQ multiplex PCR; TCRdb's version includes in-frame clones alone and lacks a portion of them. The table lists around 20,000 clones, around 78% of them singletons, with over 15% in the top ten. Input material: CD4+ T cells from PBMCs, cultured in vitro. Receptors originate from a human donor in good health.

As DNA, the CDR3 is TGTGCCAGCAGGGCGATGGACAGCTACGAGCAGTACTTC. Protein product: CASRAMDSYEQYF. The genes are TRBV2 and TRBJ2-7; perhaps TRBD1 as D (6 bases). The CDR3 contains 13 residues. V was clipped by 6 bases and J by 3 bases, with 12 bases between them. In germline, CDR1 is SNHLY, CDR2 FYNNEI.

This chain connects TRBV4-2 to TRBJ2-5, with D unresolved. CDR1 is LGHNA and CDR2 is YNFKEQ in the germline V gene. Trimming removed 0 bases at V and 3 bases at J, with 20 bases between. This CDR3 has 18 residues. This CDR3 reads CASSQDPLVGQYKETQYF. DNA for the CDR3: TGTGCCAGCAGCCAAGATCCCCTCGTCGGGCAGTACAAAGAGACCCAGTACTTC.

The rearrangement joins TRBV5-4 to TRBJ2-7, with D possibly matching TRBD1 (6 bases). Germline V lookup: CDR1 SGHNT, CDR2 YYREEE (reference sequence). The length of the CDR3 is 14 residues. V dropped 6 bases and J dropped 3 bases, with 16 bases sitting between them. The CDR3 reads CASNLQGSGYEQYF. The CDR3 bases are TGTGCCAGCAACCTACAGGGATCCGGCTACGAGCAGTACTTC.

This chain uses TRBV5-1 with TRBJ2-7, with 12 bases lining up with TRBD2. The ends lost 4 bases at V and 3 bases at J; junction bases unmatched: 5. Germline assignment: CDR1 SGHRS and CDR2 YFSETQ. This CDR3 is built from 15 residues. The CDR3 bases are TGCGCCAGCAGCGTAGGGACTAGCGGGCTCTACGAGCAGTACTTC. Amino acids: CASSVGTSGLYEQYF.

The chain joins TRBV5-1 to TRBJ2-3; 8 bases line up with TRBD2. CDR3 size: 18 residues. Germline V gene data show CDR1 as SGHRS and CDR2 as YFSETQ. V gave up 4 bases and J gave up 5 bases; unmatched junction bases: 18. In DNA form, the CDR3 reads TGCGCCAGCAGCCTCCGGGCTAGCGGGTTATCCCGAGGAGATACGCAGTATTTT. Its protein is CASSLRASGLSRGDTQYF.

The V call is TRBV7-9, the J call TRBJ2-7, with 11 bases fitting TRBD1. This CDR3 is built from 18 residues. V lost 5 bases, J lost 0 bases, and 12 bases stayed unmatched. Germline V CDR1 and CDR2: SEHNR, FQNEAQ (reference sequence). The CDR3 reads CASSPENGGTGGSYEQYF. The DNA of the CDR3 is TGTGCCAGCAGCCCCGAAAACGGCGGGACAGGGGGCTCCTACGAGCAGTACTTC.

The chain employs TRBV7-9 and TRBJ2-5; 9 nucleotides line up with TRBD2. Germline assignment: CDR1 SEHNR and CDR2 FQNEAQ (reference sequence). V dropped 1 base and J dropped 5; count of bases not matched to a gene: 5. This CDR3 is 15 amino acids long. CDR3 protein: CASSLVAGGPETQYF. In DNA, the CDR3 is TGTGCCAGCAGCTTAGTGGCGGGAGGGCCCGAGACCCAGTACTTC.

The CDR3 DNA sequence: TGTGCCTGGAGTGGTTCCTACGAGCAGTACTTC. This gives the protein CAWSGSYEQYF. The gene calls are TRBV30 and TRBJ2-7; unclear D gene. V lost 1 base, J lost 1 base, and 2 bases lay in between. Germline-derived CDR1 and CDR2 are GTSNPN and SVGIG (reference sequence). This CDR3 region has 11 residues.

The chain is built from TRBV5-1 and TRBJ1-1; 10 bases align to TRBD1. In germline, CDR1 is SGHRS, CDR2 YFSETQ. The V gene end was trimmed by 3 bases and the J gene end by 5 bases; junction bases not matched to a gene: 4. The CDR3 has 14 amino acids. CDR3 DNA sequence: TGCGCCAGCAGCTCTGACAGGGGGCGGACTGAAGCTTTCTTT. Translated: CASSSDRGRTEAFF.

The rearrangement links TRBV9 to TRBJ1-4, with D perhaps matching TRBD1 (6 bases). Germline V gene lookup returns CDR1 SGDLS and CDR2 YYNGEE. The CDR3 contains 14 residues. V shed 4 bases and J shed 7 bases, with 14 bases lying between them. The CDR3 reads CASSLSGDGEKLFF. CDR3 DNA: TGTGCCAGCAGCCTCTCAGGGGACGGTGAAAAACTGTTTTTT. Combining the CDR3 with reference TRBV9 and TRBJ1-4 gives the whole variable domain DSGVTQTPKHLITATGQRVTLRCSPRSGDLSVYWYQQSLDQGLQFLIQYYNGEERAKGNILERFSAQQFPDLHSELNLSSLELGDSALYFCASSLSGDGEKLFFGSGTQLSVL.

This clone was picked up one time. J is TRBJ2-2 and V is TRBV30; no definite D call. The V and J ends lost 3 bases and 8 bases respectively, with 10 bases between them. The CDR3 totals 12 residues. Germline CDR1 is GTSNPN and CDR2 is SVGIG (reference sequence). DNA for the CDR3: TGTGCCTGGAGCCCTTTAGGGGGGGAGCTGTTTTTT. Encoded protein: CAWSPLGGELFF.

This chain joins TRBV18 and TRBJ1-1; D is unresolved. V lost 4 bases to trimming and J lost 0 bases, with 6 bases between them. From germline, CDR1 is KGHSH and CDR2 LQKENI. The CDR3 contains 13 residues. CDR3 bases: TGTGCCAGCTCACTCGCCCTGAACACTGAAGCTTTCTTT. Amino acid sequence: CASSLALNTEAFF.

The V gene is TRBV14, the J gene TRBJ2-2; 11 bases line up with TRBD2. V shed 2 bases, J shed 4 bases, and the junction held 3 bases outside the gene matches. Looked up from germline, CDR1 is SGHDN and CDR2 is FVKESK. The CDR3 totals 16 residues. The CDR3 here is CASSQLGTSGTGELFF. CDR3 DNA: TGTGCCAGCAGCCAATTGGGGACTAGCGGCACCGGGGAGCTGTTTTTT.

This clone has just a few counts. V is TRBV11-2 and J is TRBJ1-6; tentatively, D is TRBD1 (6 bases). This CDR3 comprises 18 residues. Germline CDR1 reads SGHAT; CDR2 reads FQNNGV. Deletions cut 0 bases from V and 4 bases from J, with 16 bases between. The CDR3 loop is CASSLDLGQPAYNSPLHF. CDR3 bases: TGTGCCAGCAGCTTAGACCTCGGACAGCCAGCATATAATTCACCCCTCCACTTT.

The chain has TRBV18 and TRBJ1-4, with TRBD1 matching 7 bases. The germline CDR1 and CDR2 sequences are KGHSH and LQKENI. With V trimmed by 8 bases and J by 5 bases, 11 bases remained unmatched. The CDR3 covers 15 residues. As DNA, the CDR3 is TGTGCCAGCGCTTACATGGGACAGCAGAATGAAAAACTGTTTTTT. Translated, it gives CASAYMGQQNEKLFF.

V gene TRBV3-1 (or the pseudogene TRBV3-2) combines with J gene TRBJ2-5; D is possibly TRBD2 (6 bases). The CDR3 is 16 amino acids. The germline CDR1 and CDR2 sequences are LGHDT and YNNKEL (reference sequence). V lost 7 bases to trimming and J lost 5 bases, with 23 bases between them. The CDR3 coding sequence is TGTGCCAGCACCTCAAGACCGGGACTTGTTACGGAGACCCAGTACTTC. Translation: CASTSRPGLVTETQYF.

This chain connects TRBV29-1 to TRBJ1-3; no clear D. There are 12 residues in the CDR3. V dropped 4 bases and J dropped 1 base, with 5 bases sitting between them. Per the germline V gene, CDR1 is SQVTM and CDR2 is ANQGSEA. CDR3 bases: TGCAGCGTTGTCAAGTCTGGAAACACCATATATTTT. This encodes CSVVKSGNTIYF. Variable domain in full (rest from reference TRBV29-1 and TRBJ1-3): SAVISQKPSRDICQRGTSLTIQCQVDSQVTMMFWYRQQPGQSLTLIATANQGSEATYESGFVIDKFPISRPNLTFSTLTVSNMSPEDSSIYLCSVVKSGNTIYFGEGSWLTVV.

This rearrangement joins TRBV10-3 to TRBJ2-5; 8 bases align to TRBD2. Trimming removed 4 bases from V and 1 base from J; junction bases left unmatched: 20. This CDR3 contains 20 residues. The V gene's germline CDR1 is ENHRY and CDR2 SYGVKD. CDR3 DNA sequence: TGTGCCATCAGTGCTCAACCGGGGGTAGCGGGGCCATCCTTCCAAGAGACCCAGTACTTC. It yields the protein CAISAQPGVAGPSFQETQYF.

The chain carries TRBV19 and TRBJ1-1, with TRBD1 matching 7 bases. Germline loops: CDR1 LNHDA, CDR2 SQIVND (reference sequence). J lost 4 bases, V lost 3 bases, and 8 bases had no gene match. This CDR3 has 15 amino acids. The CDR3 protein is CASSIHQGDGTEAFF. DNA for the CDR3: TGTGCCAGTAGTATCCATCAGGGGGACGGCACTGAAGCTTTCTTT.

This clone was observed a handful of times. The chain has TRBV4-2 and TRBJ2-2; D might be TRBD2 (6 bases). The V gene lost 0 bases and the J gene lost 5 bases, with 10 bases spanning the gap. The germline gives CDR1 LGHNA, CDR2 YNFKEQ. This CDR3 spans 15 amino acids. The DNA for the CDR3 is TGTGCCAGCAGCCAAGAATACGGGACTACCGGGGAGCTGTTTTTT. Translating it yields CASSQEYGTTGELFF.

This clone came up once. The chain couples TRBV7-2 to TRBJ2-1; D is possibly TRBD1 or TRBD2 (5 bases each). V lost 5 bases, J lost 7 bases, and 21 bases lay in between. Germline CDR1 and CDR2: SGHTA and FQGNSA. This CDR3 spans 16 amino acids. The CDR3 loop is CASSLSGTPQRNEQFF. DNA for the CDR3: TGTGCCAGCAGCCTTTCCGGGACCCCTCAGAGAAATGAGCAGTTCTTC.

The chain has TRBV28 and TRBJ2-1, with D tentatively TRBD1 (6 bases). CDR1 and CDR2 (germline): MDHEN, SYDVKM. V was cut by 1 base and J by 8 bases, with 15 bases left in between. This CDR3 comprises 15 residues. This chain's CDR3 is CASSLYREYGDEQFF. The CDR3, as DNA: TGTGCCAGCAGTTTATACAGGGAATACGGCGATGAGCAGTTCTTC.

The chain employs TRBV7-9 and TRBJ2-5; D unclear. The CDR3 covers 12 residues. Germline-derived CDR1 and CDR2 are SEHNR and FQNEAQ (reference sequence). Between the trimmed V and J ends, which lost 3 bases and 1 base, there was a span of 3 bases. In nucleotides, the CDR3 is TGTGCCAGCAGCTTCAGCCAAGAGACCCAGTACTTC. Residues: CASSFSQETQYF.

The chain uses TRBV5-1 and TRBJ2-7; 11 bases line up with TRBD1. The CDR3 totals 15 residues. The germline gives CDR1 SGHRS, CDR2 YFSETQ. The J segment lost 3 bases and the V segment lost 1 base, leaving 3 bases of the junction unmatched. CDR3 residues: CASSLTGTGGYEQYF. CDR3 nucleotide sequence: TGCGCCAGCAGCTTGACCGGGACAGGGGGCTACGAGCAGTACTTC.

The chain has TRBV12-5 and TRBJ2-7; the D call may be TRBD1 or TRBD2 (5 bases each). V lost 6 bases to trimming and J lost 12 bases, with 18 bases between them. Germline V gives CDR1 LGHNT, CDR2 FRNRAP. CDR3 length: 12 residues. CDR3 nucleotides: TGTGCTAGTGGCTATAATCAGGGTGAGGGGTACTTC. It specifies CASGYNQGEGYF.

The chain combines TRBV5-4 with TRBJ2-7, with unresolved D. V was cut by 0 bases and J by 3 bases, with 1 base left in between. Germline CDR1 is SGHNT and CDR2 is YYREEE (reference sequence). The length of the CDR3 is 11 residues. CDR3 sequence: CASSLDYEQYF. Written as DNA, the CDR3 is TGTGCCAGCAGCTTGGACTACGAGCAGTACTTC. Based on the CDR3 plus reference TRBV5-4 and TRBJ2-7, the full variable domain is ETGVTQSPTHLIKTRGQQVTLRCSSQSGHNTVSWYQQALGQGPQFIFQYYREEENGRGNFPPRFSGLQFPNYSSELNVNALELDDSALYLCASSLDYEQYFGPGTRLTVT.

The chain recombines TRBV2 with TRBJ2-7; TRBD2 aligns across 12 bases. Germline V lookup: CDR1 SNHLY, CDR2 FYNNEI. This CDR3 comprises 15 residues. The V and J ends lost 5 bases and 1 base, in that order; junction bases with no gene match: 3. The CDR3 loop is CASSHGTSGSYEQYF. The CDR3 DNA is TGTGCCAGCAGTCACGGGACTAGCGGGTCCTACGAGCAGTACTTC.

This clone was seen only a few times. V and J are TRBV18 and TRBJ1-1; TRBD1 matches at 11 bases. The germline V gene encodes CDR1 KGHSH and CDR2 LQKENI. The V segment lost 6 bases and the J segment 5 bases; nucleotides outside the gene matches: 17. This CDR3 contains 18 residues. CDR3 DNA sequence: TGTGCCAGCTCGGTCAGGGTAGGACAGGGGGCGCAAGTAACTGAAGCTTTCTTT. Amino acid sequence: CASSVRVGQGAQVTEAFF.